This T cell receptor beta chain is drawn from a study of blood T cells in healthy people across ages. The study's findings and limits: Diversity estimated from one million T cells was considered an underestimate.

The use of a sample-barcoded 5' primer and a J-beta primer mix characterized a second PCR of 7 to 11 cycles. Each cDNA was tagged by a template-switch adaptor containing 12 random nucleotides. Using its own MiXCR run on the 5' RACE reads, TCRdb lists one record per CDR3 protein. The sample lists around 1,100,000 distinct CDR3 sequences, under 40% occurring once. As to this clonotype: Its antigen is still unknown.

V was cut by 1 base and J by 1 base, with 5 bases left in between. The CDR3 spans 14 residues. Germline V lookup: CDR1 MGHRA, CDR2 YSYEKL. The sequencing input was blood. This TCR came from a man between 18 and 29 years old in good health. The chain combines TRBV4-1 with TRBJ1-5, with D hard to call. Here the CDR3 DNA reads TGCGCCAGCAGCCAAGTACAGAGCAATCAGCCCCAGCATTTT. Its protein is CASSQVQSNQPQHF.